The 18 T cell receptor beta chains listed next were all sequenced from one sample in a study of regulatory T cells in long-lasting Graves disease. Described time point: newly diagnosed GD, antithyroid drugs for less than 3 months. The TCR library used RNA extracted from PBMCs. Arm-PCR of CDR3 regions with iRepertoire HTBI primers generated TCR beta libraries. One entry per CDR3 protein results from TCRdb running MiXCR on the multiplex PCR reads. The sample holds roughly 610,000 distinct CDR3 sequences, 15% to 20% seen once. These data are also associated with another study on T cells in Graves' hyperthyroidism and ophthalmopathy.

The sequenced sample was peripheral blood mononuclear cells (PBMCs), obtained at new diagnosis, from a patient treated with antithyroid drugs. These receptors originate from a man in his late teens or twenties with Graves disease.

At least ten counts were recorded for this clonotype. This chain connects TRBV6-2 or TRBV6-3 to TRBJ1-2, with D hard to call. V dropped 7 bases and J dropped 10 bases, with 13 bases sitting between them. The CDR3 runs to 11 residues. Germline CDR1 MNHEY, CDR2 SVGEGT. CDR3 in amino acids: CASTDARDYTF. Written as DNA, the CDR3 is TGTGCCAGCACTGACGCTCGGGACTACACCTTC.

In regard to this clonotype: One end of the junction is discordant with germline, which a read error may explain. The chain employs TRBV7-7 and TRBJ2-2; TRBD2 might be the D (5 bases). Germline V lookup: CDR1 SSHAT, CDR2 FNYEAQ (reference sequence). The CDR3 length is 16 residues. CDR3 in amino acids: CASSLALGGNTGELFF. The CDR3 DNA follows: TGTGCTAGCAGCTTAGCGCTGGGCGGGAACACCGGGGAGCTGTTTTTT.

In this sample, this clonotype turned up many times. The V call is TRBV7-2, the J call TRBJ2-1; TRBD2 aligns across 7 bases. V lost 1 base, J lost 8 bases, and 8 bases stayed unmatched. The CDR3 loop spans 15 amino acids. Germline CDR1 is SGHTA and CDR2 is FQGNSA. In DNA, the CDR3 is TGTGCCAGCAGCTTAGGACTAGCTCGAGAATATGAGCAGTTCTTC. It specifies CASSLGLAREYEQFF.

This clonotype was picked up many times. V and J are TRBV28 and TRBJ1-4; no clear D gene. Trimming took off 3 bases at V and 5 bases at J, with 13 bases between the two ends. The CDR3 length is 15 residues. Germline values: CDR1 MDHEN, CDR2 SYDVKM. CDR3 DNA sequence: TGTGCCAGCAGTTTGACCGAGGTCAGAAATGAAAAACTGTTTTTT. Residues: CASSLTEVRNEKLFF.

This clonotype occurred many times. J is TRBJ1-1 and V is TRBV5-1, with D maybe TRBD1 (5 bases). V was trimmed by 6 bases and J by 1 base, leaving 13 bases between them. The germline gives CDR1 SGHRS, CDR2 YFSETQ. The CDR3 is 14 amino acids. The CDR3 sequence is CASTPGTANTEAFF. The CDR3 nucleotides read TGCGCCAGCACCCCCGGGACGGCGAACACTGAAGCTTTCTTT.

V usage is TRBV4-1 and J usage is TRBJ2-3; D remains unclear. Trimming removed 0 bases from V and 0 bases from J, with 10 bases in between. This CDR3 has 16 amino acids. Germline V lookup: CDR1 MGHRA, CDR2 YSYEKL. CDR3 residues: CASSQDRHASTDTQYF. CDR3 DNA: TGCGCCAGCAGCCAAGATAGGCACGCCAGCACAGATACGCAGTATTTT.

This clonotype was detected only a few times. The chain combines TRBV5-1 with TRBJ1-3, with 7 positions matching TRBD1. The V segment lost 5 bases and the J segment 0 bases; nucleotides outside the gene matches: 8. The CDR3 runs 16 residues. Germline-derived CDR1 and CDR2 are SGHRS and YFSETQ. The CDR3 nucleotides read TGCGCCAGCAGGGGGACAGCACTCAACTCTGGAAACACCATATATTTT. Translation gives CASRGTALNSGNTIYF.

V usage is TRBV6-1 and J usage is TRBJ2-7; D is uncertain. The CDR3 spans 13 residues. Germline CDR1 MNHNS, CDR2 SASEGT. Between the trimmed V and J ends, which lost 8 bases and 2 bases, there was a span of 13 bases. The CDR3 sequence is CASSRQDPYEQYF. As DNA, the CDR3 is TGTGCCAGCTCGCGGCAGGACCCCTACGAGCAGTACTTC.

The sample holds many counts of this clonotype. Written as DNA, the CDR3 is TGCAGTGCTAGAGATGTTGCGGCTAGCGGGTTTTACGAGCAGTACTTC. This translates into CSARDVAASGFYEQYF. The chain recombines TRBV20-1 with TRBJ2-7; 8 nucleotides align to TRBD2. Germline CDR1 reads DFQATT; CDR2 reads SNEGSKA (reference sequence). The CDR3 is 16 residues long. The V gene end was trimmed by 0 bases and the J gene end by 4 bases; junction bases not matched to a gene: 11.

This clonotype appeared a few times. The rearrangement uses TRBV7-3 and TRBJ2-2, with 8 bases fitting TRBD1. The CDR3 has 16 amino acids. Trimming removed 2 bases from V and 4 bases from J; junction bases left unmatched: 6. Germline V gene data show CDR1 as SGHTA and CDR2 as FQGTGA. The CDR3 protein is CASSLSGTGSTGELFF. The CDR3 DNA follows: TGTGCCAGCAGCTTATCCGGGACAGGTTCCACCGGGGAGCTGTTTTTT.

The genes are TRBV11-3 and TRBJ2-2; the D is unclear. Trimming left V 0 bases short and J 5 bases short, with 16 bases between. This CDR3 region has 17 residues. Germline loops: CDR1 SGHNT, CDR2 YENEEA. The CDR3 bases are TGTGCCAGCAGCTTAGATATTGAAGGATTTGGAACCGGGGAGCTGTTTTTT. This sequence encodes CASSLDIEGFGTGELFF. The full variable domain, its missing parts supplied by reference TRBV11-3 and TRBJ2-2, is EAGVVQSPRYKIIEKKQPVAFWCNPISGHNTLYWYLQNLGQGPELLIRYENEEAVDDSQLPKDRFSAERLKGVDSTLKIQPAELGDSAVYLCASSLDIEGFGTGELFFGEGSRLTVL.

This clonotype was seen at least ten times. The chain couples TRBV7-8 to TRBJ1-6; 8 bases line up with TRBD1. V lost 3 bases, J lost 8 bases, and 3 bases stayed unmatched. The CDR3 has 14 residues. Per the germline V gene, CDR1 is SGHVS and CDR2 is FQNEAQ. In nucleotides, the CDR3 is TGTGCCAGCAGCTTGGACAGGGAATATTCACCCCTCCACTTT. It translates to CASSLDREYSPLHF.

This chain links TRBV3-1 with TRBJ2-7, with 9 bases identical to TRBD2. Germline lookup yields CDR1 LGHDT and CDR2 YNNKEL (reference sequence). Germline trimming cut 0 bases from V and 2 bases from J; bases unmatched to any gene: 11. The CDR3 is made up of 18 amino acids. CDR3: CASSQDGGVSGRPYEQYF. CDR3 in DNA: TGTGCCAGCAGCCAAGATGGCGGGGTCAGCGGGAGGCCCTACGAGCAGTACTTC.

This clonotype was counted at least ten times. CDR3 nucleotides: TGTGCCAGCAGCAAAGTGGGGGGACAGCCGAACACTGAAGCTTTCTTT. Translating it yields CASSKVGGQPNTEAFF. The chain combines TRBV3-1 with TRBJ1-1; 7 bases agree with TRBD1. Germline-derived CDR1 and CDR2 are LGHDT and YNNKEL (reference sequence). This CDR3 has 16 residues. V trimming: 5 bases; J trimming: 1 base; junction bases outside the gene matches: 10.

The rearrangement links TRBV7-3 to TRBJ2-3; maybe TRBD2 (5 bases). The CDR3 spans 14 residues. CDR1 SGHTA and CDR2 FQGTGA come from the germline V gene. V was shortened by 4 bases and J by 5 bases, with 13 bases between the two germline ends. For the CDR3, the DNA is TGTGCCAGCAGCTCGTCACTAGGCGGAGATACGCAGTATTTT. Amino acids: CASSSSLGGDTQYF.

The V call is TRBV9, the J call TRBJ2-7; possibly TRBD2 for D (5 bases). Trimming took 2 bases from V and 3 from J, leaving 9 bases between them. The CDR3 has 13 residues. The germline V gene has CDR1 SGDLS and CDR2 YYNGEE. The CDR3 bases are TGTGCCAGCAGCGTGAGTAGCGACTACGAGCAGTACTTC. Protein sequence: CASSVSSDYEQYF.

This clonotype has a handful of counts. The chain combines TRBV29-1 with TRBJ2-1; 11 bases are a match to TRBD2. CDR1 and CDR2 (germline): SQVTM, ANQGSEA. The V and J ends lost 6 bases and 0 bases, in that order; junction bases with no gene match: 7. The CDR3 is made up of 16 amino acids. The CDR3 DNA is TGCAGCGTGGCCGGACTAGCGGGCAGCTCCTACAATGAGCAGTTCTTC. It translates to CSVAGLAGSSYNEQFF.

Only a few counts were recorded for this clonotype. The chain is built from TRBV5-1 and TRBJ1-1; TRBD1 matches 8 bases. The CDR3 covers 13 residues. V dropped 0 bases and J dropped 6; count of bases not matched to a gene: 1. CDR1 is SGHRS and CDR2 is YFSETQ in the germline V gene. This CDR3 is CASSLEQGAEAFF. CDR3 coding DNA: TGCGCCAGCAGCTTGGAACAGGGGGCTGAAGCTTTCTTT.